The 28 T cell receptor beta chains below were found in one sample sequenced in a study of cytomegalovirus exposure and HLA in healthy donors. Primers included in the PCR were 60 Vbeta and 13 Jbeta primers. The repertoire was sequenced with immunoSEQ multiplex PCR; TCRdb's copy has only in-frame clones and lacks some. The table shows 150,000 to 180,000 clones, with approximately 72% occurring only once. What was sequenced was PBMCs. Receptors originate from a man aged 18 to 30 in good health and CMV-seronegative.

The rearrangement joins TRBV7-2 to TRBJ2-2, with 7 nucleotides matching TRBD2. Germline V CDR1 and CDR2: SGHTA, FQGNSA. CDR3 length equals 17 residues. Trimming removed 5 bases from V and 6 bases from J; junction bases left unmatched: 15. The CDR3 spells CASSLTFTGLEPGELFF. The CDR3 DNA reads TGTGCCAGCAGCCTTACCTTCACAGGACTAGAGCCCGGGGAGCTGTTTTTT.

The V gene is TRBV5-8, the J gene TRBJ2-1, with 9 bases lining up with TRBD1. The trim removed 5 bases at V and 4 bases at J, leaving 4 bases unmatched. This CDR3 region has 14 residues. CDR1 and CDR2 from the germline V gene are SGHTS and YDEGEE. The CDR3: CASRHRGRYNEQFF. In nucleotides, the CDR3 is TGTGCCAGCAGACACAGGGGGCGGTACAATGAGCAGTTCTTC.

CDR3 in amino acids: CASSYPGLAVTGELFF. DNA for the CDR3: TGTGCCAGCAGCTATCCGGGACTAGCGGTCACCGGGGAGCTGTTTTTT. V is TRBV11-1 and J is TRBJ2-2; TRBD2 aligns across 11 bases. J gave up 4 bases and V 4 bases, and 5 bases lay outside the gene matches. Germline V gives CDR1 SGHAT, CDR2 FQDESV (reference sequence). This CDR3 has 16 residues.

The chain uses TRBV6-4 and TRBJ2-3; 9 nucleotides match TRBD2. The ends lost 6 bases at V and 2 bases at J; junction bases unmatched: 6. CDR3 length: 15 amino acids. Germline assignment: CDR1 MRHNA and CDR2 SNTAGT. In DNA form, the CDR3 reads TGTGCCAGCAGCCCCTCTAGCGGGGACACAGATACGCAGTATTTT. It encodes CASSPSSGDTDTQYF.

This chain joins TRBV11-2 and TRBJ2-7, with 7 bases fitting TRBD2. Losses at the gene ends were 5 bases for V and 2 bases for J; bases not matched to a gene: 6. CDR3 length equals 14 residues. Germline assignment: CDR1 SGHAT and CDR2 FQNNGV. The CDR3 loop reads CASSPSSGAYEQYF. The CDR3 bases are TGTGCCAGCAGCCCCTCAAGCGGGGCCTACGAGCAGTACTTC.

The chain joins TRBV11-3 to TRBJ2-2; tentative D call: TRBD2 (6 bases). Germline CDR1 and CDR2: SGHNT and YENEEA. The CDR3 extends over 15 amino acids. The V end was cut by 0 bases, the J end by 6 bases, with 11 bases between. The CDR3 nucleotides read TGTGCCAGCAGCTTAGATGGGGGGATCGCCGGGGAGCTGTTTTTT. Residues: CASSLDGGIAGELFF. Full variable domain (outside the CDR3, taken from reference TRBV11-3 and TRBJ2-2): EAGVVQSPRYKIIEKKQPVAFWCNPISGHNTLYWYLQNLGQGPELLIRYENEEAVDDSQLPKDRFSAERLKGVDSTLKIQPAELGDSAVYLCASSLDGGIAGELFFGEGSRLTVL.

The gene calls are TRBV15 and TRBJ2-2; a possible D gene is TRBD1 (8 bases). The V end lost 6 bases, the J end lost 6 bases, and 14 bases lay between the germline ends. The CDR3 runs to 14 residues. Per the germline V gene, CDR1 is LNHNV and CDR2 is YYDKDF (reference sequence). The CDR3 DNA sequence: TGTGCCACCAGACAGGGGGGGGAGGCCGGGGAGCTGTTTTTT. Translated: CATRQGGEAGELFF.

The V and J genes are TRBV7-2 and TRBJ1-1; 7 nucleotides agree with TRBD1. Germline V gene lookup returns CDR1 SGHTA and CDR2 FQGNSA. J lost 0 bases, V lost 2 bases, and 6 bases had no gene match. CDR3 size: 16 residues. CDR3 loop: CASSLQGQRMNTEAFF. CDR3 coding DNA: TGTGCCAGCAGCTTACAGGGACAGAGGATGAACACTGAAGCTTTCTTT.

The chain is built from TRBV5-1 and TRBJ2-7; 7 bases are shared with TRBD1. Germline lookup yields CDR1 SGHRS and CDR2 YFSETQ. The V gene end was trimmed by 3 bases and the J gene end by 0 bases; junction bases not matched to a gene: 0. The CDR3 has 13 residues. The CDR3 sequence: CASSWDSSYEQYF. CDR3 DNA: TGCGCCAGCAGCTGGGACAGCTCCTACGAGCAGTACTTC.

This chain joins TRBV5-4 and TRBJ2-1; D is undetermined. Trimming took 0 bases from V and 6 from J, leaving 4 bases between them. The CDR3 extends over 12 amino acids. Germline CDR1 SGHNT, CDR2 YYREEE (reference sequence). DNA of the CDR3: TGTGCCAGCAGCTTGGGGGCCAATGAGCAGTTCTTC. This encodes CASSLGANEQFF.

This clone was detected only a few times. This sequence joins TRBV11-2 and TRBJ1-1; D not certain. The CDR3 runs to 12 residues. In germline, CDR1 is SGHAT, CDR2 FQNNGV. Trimming took 3 bases from V and 3 from J, leaving 5 bases between them. CDR3 nucleotide sequence: TGTGCCAGCAGCTTCGGGGACACTGAAGCTTTCTTT. Translation gives CASSFGDTEAFF.

This clone has just one count. The chain recombines TRBV28 with TRBJ1-2; 10 nucleotides align to TRBD1. CDR1 is MDHEN, CDR2 SYDVKM, per germline. This CDR3 has 17 residues. The V and J ends lost 4 bases and 7 bases, in that order; junction bases with no gene match: 15. CDR3 amino acids: CASSSSNIGTGEGGYTF. CDR3 DNA: TGTGCCAGCAGTTCTTCCAACATCGGGACAGGGGAGGGTGGCTACACCTTC.

This clone was seen more than once but under ten times. CDR3 region: CAWSVRTGATPLHF. For the CDR3, the DNA is TGTGCCTGGAGTGTACGGACAGGGGCGACACCCCTCCACTTT. The genes are TRBV30 and TRBJ1-6, with 9 positions matching TRBD1. Germline CDR1 and CDR2: GTSNPN and SVGIG (reference sequence). This CDR3 is built from 14 residues. J was trimmed by 11 bases and V by 0 bases; bases with no gene match: 5.

The genes are TRBV6-4 and TRBJ2-1, with 12 bases aligning to TRBD2. The CDR3 extends over 14 amino acids. V lost 4 bases, J lost 6 bases, and 1 base stayed unmatched. Germline V lookup: CDR1 MRHNA, CDR2 SNTAGT. The CDR3 region has the DNA TGTGCCAGCAGTGCTAGCGGGGGGGCCAATGAGCAGTTCTTC. Protein product: CASSASGGANEQFF.

The CDR3 bases are TGTGCCAGCATCCAACCAGGGCTGAACACTGAAGCTTTCTTT. It yields the protein CASIQPGLNTEAFF. The chain links TRBV6-1 to TRBJ1-1; D perhaps matches TRBD1 (5 bases). Trimming shortened V by 7 bases and J by 0 bases, and 12 bases separated the two germline ends. The CDR3 spans 14 residues. The germline V gene has CDR1 MNHNS and CDR2 SASEGT.

V and J are TRBV19 and TRBJ1-5; no clear D. The CDR3 consists of 15 residues. V lost 7 bases to trimming and J lost 0 bases, with 13 bases between them. In germline, CDR1 is LNHDA, CDR2 SQIVND (reference sequence). The CDR3 DNA is TGTGCCAGTACCACGGTGAGGGATAGCAATCAGCCCCAGCATTTT. Its protein product is CASTTVRDSNQPQHF.

The chain recombines TRBV6-1 with TRBJ1-5; D unclear. Germline CDR1 and CDR2: MNHNS and SASEGT. V dropped 2 bases and J dropped 2 bases, with 10 bases sitting between them. CDR3 length: 15 amino acids. The CDR3 nucleotides read TGTGCCAGCAGTGAAAACGGTTTTGGCAATCAGCCCCAGCATTTT. Its protein is CASSENGFGNQPQHF.

This clone appeared once. For the CDR3, the DNA is TGCAGCGTTGACACGGGGTTGACTGCCGGGGAGCTGTTTTTT. Its translation: CSVDTGLTAGELFF. This chain joins TRBV29-1 and TRBJ2-2; D may be TRBD2 (5 bases). In germline, CDR1 is SQVTM, CDR2 ANQGSEA. V was clipped by 3 bases and J by 6 bases, with 14 bases between them. This CDR3 is 14 amino acids long.

The genes are TRBV6-1 and TRBJ1-1; 9 nucleotides line up with TRBD1. This CDR3 has 14 residues. V lost 7 bases and J lost 3; bases outside the gene matches: 6. CDR1 is MNHNS and CDR2 is SASEGT in the germline V gene. The DNA for the CDR3 is TGTGCCAGCATTAGAGGGACAGGGTACACTGAAGCTTTCTTT. It is translated as CASIRGTGYTEAFF.

The chain carries TRBV30 and TRBJ1-1; D gene uncertain. CDR3 length equals 13 residues. Deletions cut 4 bases from V and 3 bases from J, with 12 bases between. CDR1 and CDR2 (germline): GTSNPN, SVGIG (reference sequence). The CDR3 spells CAWKQSMDTEAFF. For the CDR3, the DNA is TGTGCCTGGAAGCAAAGTATGGACACTGAAGCTTTCTTT.

This clone occurred a few times. The chain combines TRBV5-5 with TRBJ1-5, with 7 bases that match TRBD1. Germline trimming cut 4 bases from V and 6 bases from J; bases unmatched to any gene: 10. From germline, CDR1 is SGHKS and CDR2 YYEKEE (reference sequence). The CDR3 totals 15 residues. The CDR3 is CASSPARGAGQPQHF. CDR3 coding DNA: TGTGCCAGCAGCCCAGCCAGGGGGGCGGGTCAGCCCCAGCATTTT. Filled out from reference TRBV5-5 and TRBJ1-5, the complete variable domain reads DAGVTQSPTHLIKTRGQQVTLRCSPISGHKSVSWYQQVLGQGPQFIFQYYEKEERGRGNFPDRFSARQFPNYSSELNVNALLLGDSALYLCASSPARGAGQPQHFGDGTRLSIL.

This chain uses TRBV6-1 with TRBJ2-3, with D uncertain. Deletions cut 5 bases from V and 0 bases from J, with 12 bases between. Germline V gives CDR1 MNHNS, CDR2 SASEGT. The CDR3 has 15 residues. The CDR3: CASSRLDFSTDTQYF. The DNA for the CDR3 is TGTGCCAGCAGTCGGCTAGATTTTAGCACAGATACGCAGTATTTT.

V gene TRBV7-6 combines with J gene TRBJ2-1, with 10 nucleotides matching TRBD1. The CDR3 consists of 14 residues. Germline assignment: CDR1 SGHVS and CDR2 FNYEAQ. The trim removed 5 bases at V and 9 bases at J, leaving 7 bases unmatched. This chain's CDR3 is CASSRLTGGIEQFF. The CDR3 bases are TGTGCCAGCAGCCGATTGACAGGGGGCATTGAGCAGTTCTTC.

The chain carries TRBV5-1 and TRBJ2-3, with 9 bases aligning to TRBD2. The CDR3 has 15 residues. Germline CDR1 is SGHRS and CDR2 is YFSETQ. V lost 0 bases to trimming and J lost 6 bases; unmatched junction nucleotides: 5. CDR3 coding DNA: TGCGCCAGCAGCTTGGGGCTAGCGGGGTCGGATACGCAGTATTTT. The encoded protein is CASSLGLAGSDTQYF.

This rearrangement joins TRBV4-2 to TRBJ2-3, with a tentative D call TRBD1 (5 bases). Trimming pared 2 bases from V and 5 bases from J, leaving 11 bases between. The germline gives CDR1 LGHNA, CDR2 YNFKEQ. This CDR3 is built from 14 residues. The CDR3 protein is CASSQLSRGDTQYF. DNA for the CDR3: TGTGCCAGCAGCCAACTCAGTAGGGGAGATACGCAGTATTTT.

V gene TRBV6-5 combines with J gene TRBJ1-1, with TRBD1 as a possible D gene (5 bases). This CDR3 contains 14 residues. V shed 2 bases and J shed 5 bases, with 12 bases lying between them. Germline V lookup: CDR1 MNHEY, CDR2 SVGAGI. CDR3 nucleotide sequence: TGTGCCAGCAGTTACCCGGGGGGTCGGACTGAAGCTTTCTTT. Its protein product is CASSYPGGRTEAFF.

This clone was picked up one time. The rearrangement uses TRBV6-5 and TRBJ1-5; D is undetermined. Germline V gene sequence: CDR1 MNHEY, CDR2 SVGAGI. The CDR3 runs 14 residues. V was trimmed by 0 bases and J by 5 bases, leaving 8 bases between them. CDR3 sequence: CASSYSKRHQPQHF. The CDR3 nucleotides are TGTGCCAGCAGTTACTCCAAGAGGCATCAGCCCCAGCATTTT.

Worth noting for this clone: Other DNA sequences within the sample encode an identical CDR3. The chain joins TRBV29-1 to TRBJ1-1; D possibly corresponds to TRBD1 (5 bases). Germline CDR1 reads SQVTM; CDR2 reads ANQGSEA. Trimming pared 6 bases from V and 3 bases from J, leaving 8 bases between. The CDR3 totals 11 residues. In nucleotides, the CDR3 is TGCAGCGTGGGAGGGGACACTGAAGCTTTCTTT. Translating gives CSVGGDTEAFF. The complete variable domain, with remaining parts taken from reference TRBV29-1 and TRBJ1-1, reads SAVISQKPSRDICQRGTSLTIQCQVDSQVTMMFWYRQQPGQSLTLIATANQGSEATYESGFVIDKFPISRPNLTFSTLTVSNMSPEDSSIYLCSVGGDTEAFFGQGTRLTVV.